This T cell receptor beta chain was found in a study of CD8+ T cells in alopecia areata. At the level of the study: The study gave treated patients oral tofacitinib at 5 to 10 mg twice daily.

Using a FACSAria, the CD4+ and CD8+ T cells were sorted from the PBMCs. Worth noting for this clone: Its specificity is not known.

Isolated RNA was reverse transcribed into cDNA used as the sequencing template. Sequencing used immunoSEQ multiplex PCR; TCRdb keeps in-frame clones, though not all of them. The repertoire holds 150,000 to 200,000 clones, with just under 60% as singletons. This CDR3 contains 18 residues. The J segment lost 2 bases and the V segment lost 2 bases, leaving 11 bases of the junction unmatched. CDR1 and CDR2 from the germline V gene are GTSNPN and SVGIG (reference sequence). Findings and caveats of the study: Scalp repertoires also include resident alphabeta T cells from normal skin.

The sample here was CD4+ T cells sorted from blood, taken at week 0. The gene calls are TRBV30 and TRBJ2-6; 8 bases agree with TRBD1. The receptor comes from a human donor with alopecia areata. CDR3 sequence (DNA): TGTGCCTGGAGTTGGGCGGGACAGGCTTACGCTGGGGCCAACGTCCTGACTTTC. Protein: CAWSWAGQAYAGANVLTF.